The entry below describes one T cell receptor beta chain. The data were produced by immunoSEQ multiplex PCR, yet TCRdb's version contains in-frame clones alone and is incomplete. The table lists tens of thousands of clones, just over 90% of them singletons. This sample was included in a study of T cell changes during pregnancy in multiple sclerosis. Germline values: CDR1 MGHDK, CDR2 SYGVNS. Trimming at V came to 4 bases and at J to 6 bases, leaving 8 bases not matched to a gene. The CDR3 covers 14 residues. Sequenced material: CD4+ T cells from peripheral blood mononuclear cells, taken in the second trimester of pregnancy. This TCR was sampled from a female donor with multiple sclerosis, enrolled in a pregnancy study. The chain recombines TRBV25-1 with TRBJ1-2, with 7 bases identical to TRBD1. CDR3 DNA sequence: TGTGCCAGCAGTGCAAGAGGGGGCTCCAATGGCTACACCTTC. Protein product: CASSARGGSNGYTF.